These 8 T cell receptor beta chains were all obtained from the same sample, sequenced in a study of blood T cell repertoires in COVID-19. Repertoires were generated with immunoSEQ multiplex PCR, while TCRdb's copy carries only in-frame clones and drops some. Found here are fewer than 200,000 clones, about four fifths of them singletons; the top ten hold almost 8.5%. Input material: peripheral blood. Receptor source: a woman aged 70 to 79 with acute or convalescent COVID-19.

This chain links TRBV10-3 with TRBJ1-2, with 7 bases fitting TRBD1. Germline CDR1 and CDR2: ENHRY and SYGVKD. This CDR3 contains 17 residues. Trimming cost V 2 bases and J 4 bases; bases outside gene matches: 13. CDR3: CAISEPGQRSVSYGYTF. The CDR3 DNA is TGTGCCATCAGTGAGCCGGGACAGCGGTCTGTTAGCTATGGCTACACCTTC.

This CDR3 reads CASSFRTSGGPYTGELFF. The CDR3 bases are TGTGCCAGCAGCTTTCGGACTAGCGGGGGGCCTTACACCGGGGAGCTGTTTTTT. The chain recombines TRBV3-1 (or the pseudogene TRBV3-2) with TRBJ2-2; TRBD2 agrees at 14 bases. The CDR3 sequence is 18 residues long. CDR1 and CDR2 (germline): LGHDT, YNNKEL (reference sequence). V lost 5 bases and J lost 3; bases outside the gene matches: 8.

This chain uses TRBV6-5 with TRBJ1-5; TRBD1 matches at 7 bases. Germline trimming cut 7 bases from V and 1 base from J; bases unmatched to any gene: 7. The CDR3 consists of 15 residues. Germline lookup yields CDR1 MNHEY and CDR2 SVGAGI. The DNA for the CDR3 is TGTGCCAGCACCCTGGCGGGACAGAGCAATCAGCCCCAGCATTTT. Encoded protein: CASTLAGQSNQPQHF.

The rearrangement links TRBV29-1 to TRBJ2-1; TRBD2 aligns across 10 bases. The CDR3 is 15 residues long. J lost 7 bases, V lost 0 bases, and 6 bases had no gene match. Germline assignment: CDR1 SQVTM and CDR2 ANQGSEA. The CDR3 spells CSVEEAGGPGNEQFF. The CDR3 nucleotides are TGCAGCGTTGAAGAAGCGGGGGGGCCTGGTAATGAGCAGTTCTTC.

This chain links TRBV18 with TRBJ2-3; 16 bases map to TRBD2. The J segment lost 0 bases and the V segment lost 2 bases, leaving 8 bases of the junction unmatched. Germline V lookup: CDR1 KGHSH, CDR2 LQKENI. The CDR3 contains 20 residues. The CDR3 nucleotides read TGTGCCAGCTCACCAATGCCGGGACTAGCGGGGGGGCCGAGCACAGATACGCAGTATTTT. The encoded protein is CASSPMPGLAGGPSTDTQYF.

V usage is TRBV5-6 and J usage is TRBJ1-5; 9 positions agree with TRBD1. The germline gives CDR1 SGHDT, CDR2 YYEEEE. Losses at the gene ends were 9 bases for V and 3 bases for J; bases not matched to a gene: 10. The CDR3 consists of 15 residues. In nucleotides, the CDR3 is TGTGCCACCGATCTTGGGACAGGGCTCAATCAGCCCCAGCATTTT. This codes for CATDLGTGLNQPQHF.

The chain combines TRBV18 with TRBJ1-4; D not certain. Trimming cost V 1 base and J 4 bases, with 4 bases left between them. Germline assignment: CDR1 KGHSH and CDR2 LQKENI. The CDR3 has 13 residues. The CDR3 DNA reads as TGTGCCAGCTCACCACTAGTTAATGAAAAACTGTTTTTT. Translated, it gives CASSPLVNEKLFF.

The chain has TRBV4-2 and TRBJ1-2; TRBD1 might be the D (6 bases). The V gene lost 0 bases and the J gene lost 3 bases, with 11 bases spanning the gap. Germline V gives CDR1 LGHNA, CDR2 YNFKEQ. The CDR3 has 15 residues. The CDR3 DNA is TGTGCCAGCAGCCAAGAGTTAACAGGGTACTATGGCTACACCTTC. Protein product: CASSQELTGYYGYTF.